This T cell receptor beta chain was sequenced for a study of tumor-infiltrating lymphocytes in localized non-small cell lung cancer. Produced via immunoSEQ multiplex PCR; TCRdb's table is partial and in-frame only. The table shows just under 30,000 clones, with roughly 88% occurring only once. Unmatched junction bases numbered 4, after V lost 6 bases and J lost 0 bases. This CDR3 region has 15 residues. Per the germline V gene, CDR1 is MNHEY and CDR2 is SVGAGI. Source material: lung tumor tissue. The sequence was collected from a human donor with non-small cell lung cancer. The chain links TRBV6-5 to TRBJ2-2; 7 bases map to TRBD2. CDR3 region: CASRPRGANTGELFF. CDR3 nucleotides: TGTGCCAGCAGACCTCGGGGGGCGAACACCGGGGAGCTGTTTTTT.